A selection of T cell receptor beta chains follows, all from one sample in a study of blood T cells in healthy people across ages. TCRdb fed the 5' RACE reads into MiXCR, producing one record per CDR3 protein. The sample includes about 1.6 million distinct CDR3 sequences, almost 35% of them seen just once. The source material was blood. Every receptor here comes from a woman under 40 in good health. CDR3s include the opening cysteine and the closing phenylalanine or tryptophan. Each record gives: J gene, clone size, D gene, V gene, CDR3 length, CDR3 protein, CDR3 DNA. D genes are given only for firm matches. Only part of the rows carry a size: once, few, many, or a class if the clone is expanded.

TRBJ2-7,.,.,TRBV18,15,CASSPGRYGSYEQYF,TGTGCCAGCTCACCCGGAAGGTACGGGTCCTACGAGCAGTACTTC
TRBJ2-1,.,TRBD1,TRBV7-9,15,CASSQRQGRPNEQFF,TGTGCCAGCAGCCAGAGACAGGGGCGTCCCAATGAGCAGTTCTTC
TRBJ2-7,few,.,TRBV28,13,CASSFSTYYEQYF,TGTGCCAGCAGTTTTTCCACATACTACGAGCAGTACTTC
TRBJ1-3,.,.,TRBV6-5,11,CASRAGNTIYF,TGTGCCAGCCGGGCTGGAAACACCATATATTTT
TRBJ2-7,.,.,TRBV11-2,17,CASSFRPTDGGTYEQYF,TGTGCCAGCAGCTTTAGACCGACAGACGGAGGGACCTACGAGCAGTACTTC
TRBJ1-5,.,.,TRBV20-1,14,CSARDTTSNQPQHF,TGCAGTGCTAGAGATACGACTTCTAATCAGCCCCAGCATTTT
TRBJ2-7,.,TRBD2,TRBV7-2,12,CARSVTSLEQYF,TGTGCCCGCAGCGTGACTAGCCTCGAGCAGTACTTC
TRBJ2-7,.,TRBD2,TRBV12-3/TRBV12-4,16,CASKATLSGGGYEQYF,TGTGCCAGCAAGGCCACTTTAAGCGGGGGGGGATACGAGCAGTACTTC
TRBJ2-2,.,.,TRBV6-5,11,CASGEGGELFF,TGTGCCAGTGGGGAAGGCGGGGAGCTGTTTTTT
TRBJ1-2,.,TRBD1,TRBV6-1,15,CASRNTHRGNYGYTF,TGTGCCAGCAGGAATACTCACAGGGGCAACTATGGCTACACCTTC
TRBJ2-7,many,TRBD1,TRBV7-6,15,CASSQGTGGYYEQYF,TGTGCCAGCAGCCAGGGGACAGGGGGTTACTACGAGCAGTACTTC
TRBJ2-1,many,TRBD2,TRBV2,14,CASSWLAGGNEQFF,TGTGCCAGCAGCTGGCTAGCGGGTGGGAATGAGCAGTTCTTC
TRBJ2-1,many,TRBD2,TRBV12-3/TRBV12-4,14,CASSPTSGGAREFF,TGTGCCAGCAGCCCGACTAGCGGGGGGGCCAGGGAGTTCTTC
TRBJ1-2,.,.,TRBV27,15,CASSLRQERSIGYTF,TGTGCCAGCAGTTTAAGGCAGGAAAGGTCGATTGGCTACACCTTC
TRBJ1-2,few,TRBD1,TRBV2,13,CASSERDRDGYTF,TGTGCCAGCAGTGAGAGGGACAGGGACGGCTACACCTTC
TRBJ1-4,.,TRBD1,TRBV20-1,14,CSARGVTGGEKLFF,TGCAGTGCTAGGGGTGTGACAGGGGGAGAAAAACTGTTTTTT
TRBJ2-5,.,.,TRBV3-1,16,CASSQDLAVGVETQYF,TGTGCCAGCAGCCAAGATTTGGCAGTCGGGGTAGAGACCCAGTACTTC
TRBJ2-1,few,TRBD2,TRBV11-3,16,CASSLDSSSGTHEQFF,TGTGCCAGCAGCTTAGATTCGTCTAGCGGGACGCATGAGCAGTTCTTC
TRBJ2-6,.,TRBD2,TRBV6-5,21,CASSYGPYRLATSSGANVLTF,TGTGCCAGCAGTTACGGTCCCTATCGACTAGCAACGTCCTCTGGGGCCAACGTCCTGACTTTC
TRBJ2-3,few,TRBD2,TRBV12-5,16,CASGFWAGGRTDTQYF,TGTGCTAGTGGTTTTTGGGCGGGGGGACGCACAGATACGCAGTATTTT
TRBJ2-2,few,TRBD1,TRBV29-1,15,CSVRVGTGATGELFF,TGCAGCGTGAGGGTCGGGACAGGGGCCACCGGGGAGCTGTTTTTT
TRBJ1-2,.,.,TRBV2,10,CASIWDGYTF,TGTGCCAGCATTTGGGATGGCTACACCTTC
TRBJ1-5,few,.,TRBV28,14,CASSSPPNNQPQHF,TGTGCCAGCAGTTCGCCGCCCAATAATCAGCCCCAGCATTTT
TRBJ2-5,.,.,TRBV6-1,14,CASSQTFPRETQYF,TGTGCCAGCAGCCAGACCTTCCCCCGAGAGACCCAGTACTTC
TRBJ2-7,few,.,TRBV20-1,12,CSAYGSSYEQYF,TGCAGTGCTTACGGGAGCTCCTACGAGCAGTACTTC
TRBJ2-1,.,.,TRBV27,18,CASSLSSASADSYNEQFF,TGTGCCAGCAGTTTATCTTCGGCTAGCGCTGACTCCTACAATGAGCAGTTCTTC